This T cell receptor beta chain was captured by sequencing in a study of blood T cell repertoires in COVID-19. The wider study: Whether acute or convalescent, the COVID-19 samples came from the United States, Italy and Spain.

Method: immunoSEQ multiplex PCR; TCRdb's copy keeps in-frame clones and lacks some. Of fewer than 250,000 clones in the sample, 85% are singletons; the top ten hold over 0.95%. Looked up from germline, CDR1 is SNHLY and CDR2 is FYNNEI. The V gene lost 8 bases and the J gene lost 1 base, with 11 bases spanning the gap. This CDR3 is 13 amino acids long. The clonotype was recovered from a man aged 40-55 years with acute or convalescent COVID-19. The sequencing sample was made of peripheral blood. The V and J genes are TRBV2 and TRBJ1-1; unclear D gene. CDR3 DNA sequence: TGTGCCAGCGTTGAGTTAAAGAACACTGAAGCTTTCTTT. It is translated as CASVELKNTEAFF.